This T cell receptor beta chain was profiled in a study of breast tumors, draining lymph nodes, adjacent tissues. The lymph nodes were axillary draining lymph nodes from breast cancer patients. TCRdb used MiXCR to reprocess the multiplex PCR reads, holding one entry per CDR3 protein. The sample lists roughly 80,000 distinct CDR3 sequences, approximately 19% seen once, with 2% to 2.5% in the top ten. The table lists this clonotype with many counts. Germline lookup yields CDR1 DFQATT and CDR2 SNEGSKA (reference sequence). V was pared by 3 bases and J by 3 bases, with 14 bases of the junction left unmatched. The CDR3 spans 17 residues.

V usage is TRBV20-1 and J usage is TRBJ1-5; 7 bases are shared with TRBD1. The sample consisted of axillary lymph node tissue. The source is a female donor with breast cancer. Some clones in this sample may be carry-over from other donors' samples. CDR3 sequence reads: CSASEGAIFHDNQPQHF. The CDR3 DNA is TGCAGTGCTAGTGAGGGGGCGATATTTCACGACAATCAGCCCCAGCATTTT.